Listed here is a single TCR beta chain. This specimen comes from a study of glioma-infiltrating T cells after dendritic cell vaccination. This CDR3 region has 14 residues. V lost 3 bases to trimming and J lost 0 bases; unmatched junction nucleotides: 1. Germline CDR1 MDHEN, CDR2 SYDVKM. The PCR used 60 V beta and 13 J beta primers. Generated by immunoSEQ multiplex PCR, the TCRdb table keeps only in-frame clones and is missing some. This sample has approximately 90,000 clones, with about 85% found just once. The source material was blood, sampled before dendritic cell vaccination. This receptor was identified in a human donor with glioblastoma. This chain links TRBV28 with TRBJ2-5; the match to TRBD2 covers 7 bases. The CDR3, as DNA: TGTGCCAGCAGTTTGGGGACTAACCAAGAGACCCAGTACTTC. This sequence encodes CASSLGTNQETQYF.